This TCR beta chain was sequenced for a study of CD8 T cells in Susac syndrome. General study findings and limits: It was acknowledged by the study that relatively few individuals were included in its TCR sequencing and HLA analysis.

The RNA input was about 0.5 to 1 ug, and it was reverse transcribed with random hexamers. Amplification of TCR beta CDR3 spanned 54 Vbeta and 13 Jbeta via immunoSEQ multiplex PCR. Each CDR3 protein is one row after TCRdb ran MiXCR on the immunoSEQ multiplex PCR reads. The sample shows 90,000 or so distinct CDR3 sequences, over 80% of them seen only once. In regard to this clonotype: The antigen is not known.

Sequenced input: CD8+ T cells from PBMCs. The source of this sequence is a human donor in good health.

The CDR3 sequence: CASRLGTGGEPYEQYF. CDR3 DNA: TGTGCCAGCAGACTAGGGACAGGGGGGGAACCCTACGAGCAGTACTTC. The chain joins TRBV7-8 to TRBJ2-7; 11 nucleotides line up with TRBD1. The CDR3 runs 16 residues. The ends lost 6 bases at V and 2 bases at J; junction bases unmatched: 9. Germline values: CDR1 SGHVS, CDR2 FQNEAQ.